The 27 T cell receptor beta chains given below trace back to one sample, sequenced in a study of cytomegalovirus exposure and HLA in healthy donors. PCR used 60 Vbeta primers and 13 Jbeta primers. Profiling relied on immunoSEQ multiplex PCR, and the TCRdb table lists in-frame clones only, not all of them. The sample totals tens of thousands of clones. Sequencing used PBMCs. These receptors were collected from a woman aged 25-40 years in good health and CMV-seronegative.

The V and J genes are TRBV12-5 and TRBJ1-2; maybe TRBD1 (6 bases). The CDR3 covers 16 residues. Per the germline V gene, CDR1 is LGHNT and CDR2 is FRNRAP. Trimming pared 4 bases from V and 0 bases from J, leaving 15 bases between. CDR3 residues: CASGSGSGEANYGYTF. Here the CDR3 DNA reads TGTGCTAGTGGTTCAGGGTCAGGGGAAGCTAACTATGGCTACACCTTC.

The CDR3 DNA sequence: TGCGCCAGCAGCTTGCGGGAGGCCAACTATGGCTACACCTTC. This codes for CASSLREANYGYTF. The genes are TRBV5-1 and TRBJ1-2; D is ambiguous. With 1 base removed from V and 2 bases from J, the gap between germline ends came to 9 bases. Germline V gene sequence: CDR1 SGHRS, CDR2 YFSETQ. CDR3 length: 14 residues.

The chain couples TRBV11-2 to TRBJ1-1; 7 bases are a match to TRBD1. CDR3 length equals 14 residues. CDR1 SGHAT and CDR2 FQNNGV come from the germline V gene. After removal of 1 base from V and 8 bases from J, the junction contained 7 bases not matched to a gene. The CDR3 reads CASSLGLGQTEAFF. CDR3 in DNA: TGTGCCAGCAGCTTAGGATTGGGACAGACGGAAGCTTTCTTT.

The J gene is TRBJ1-2, the V gene TRBV14; perhaps TRBD1 as D (6 bases). V lost 4 bases, J lost 3 bases, and 9 bases lay in between. Germline assignment: CDR1 SGHDN and CDR2 FVKESK. The CDR3 has 13 amino acids. The DNA of the CDR3 is TGTGCCAGCAGCCCGGGACAACACTATGGCTACACCTTC. Translating gives CASSPGQHYGYTF.

V and J are TRBV10-3 and TRBJ1-1, with D unclear. CDR1 is ENHRY and CDR2 is SYGVKD in the germline V gene. V lost 8 bases, J lost 5 bases, and 15 bases lay in between. This CDR3 region has 13 residues. CDR3 protein: CAIRRGTETEAFF. The DNA for the CDR3 is TGTGCCATCCGAAGAGGAACTGAGACTGAAGCTTTCTTT.

The chain joins TRBV19 to TRBJ2-1; 13 bases match TRBD2. Per germline, CDR1 LNHDA and CDR2 SQIVND (reference sequence). Trimming cost V 7 bases and J 7 bases; bases outside gene matches: 7. The CDR3 covers 15 residues. The CDR3 protein is CASTPLAGGQNEQFF. CDR3 nucleotides: TGTGCCAGTACCCCACTAGCGGGGGGGCAAAATGAGCAGTTCTTC.

This chain's CDR3 is CASSGTGGNTDTQYF. The CDR3 DNA is TGTGCCAGCAGTGGGACAGGGGGAAACACAGATACGCAGTATTTT. The rearrangement uses TRBV6-4 and TRBJ2-3, with 10 bases fitting TRBD1. The CDR3 is 15 amino acids. The junction had 3 bases not matched to a gene; V was cut back by 4 bases and J by 2 bases. Germline V gene data show CDR1 as MRHNA and CDR2 as SNTAGT.

This chain uses TRBV11-2 with TRBJ2-5; the D gene is possibly TRBD1 (6 bases). CDR1 and CDR2 (germline): SGHAT, FQNNGV. The CDR3 consists of 14 residues. V gave up 4 bases and J gave up 1 base, with 10 bases separating them. Written as DNA, the CDR3 is TGTGCCAGCAGCTCCAGGGGATCCCAAGAGACCCAGTACTTC. Residues: CASSSRGSQETQYF.

Of note for this clone: At the DNA level, this CDR3 is encoded by other sequences in the same sample as well. This chain uses TRBV19 with TRBJ2-3, with TRBD2 as a possible D gene (6 bases). Germline V gives CDR1 LNHDA, CDR2 SQIVND (reference sequence). The V end lost 3 bases, the J end lost 1 base, and 11 bases lay between the germline ends. CDR3 length: 15 residues. The chain's CDR3 is CASSIRSSGTDTQYF. The DNA for the CDR3 is TGTGCCAGTAGTATCAGGTCTAGCGGCACAGATACGCAGTATTTT.

This clone is called medium-sized based on its frequency. The J gene is TRBJ2-1, the V gene TRBV7-9; TRBD2 matches 8 bases. CDR1 is SEHNR, CDR2 FQNEAQ, per germline (reference sequence). Trimming cost V 5 bases and J 8 bases; bases outside gene matches: 5. The CDR3 totals 13 residues. The CDR3 reads CASSGTSVDEQFF. The CDR3 DNA follows: TGTGCCAGCAGCGGGACTAGTGTCGATGAGCAGTTCTTC.

The J gene is TRBJ2-7, the V gene TRBV4-1; TRBD1 agrees at 7 bases. V gave up 1 base and J gave up 10 bases; unmatched junction bases: 7. CDR3 length: 13 amino acids. Germline V lookup: CDR1 MGHRA, CDR2 YSYEKL. The CDR3 DNA is TGCGCCAGCAGCCAAGTGGGACAGCTAGGACAGTACTTC. Its protein is CASSQVGQLGQYF.

This chain joins TRBV30 and TRBJ1-2; TRBD1 aligns across 8 bases. The CDR3 consists of 15 residues. Germline-derived CDR1 and CDR2 are GTSNPN and SVGIG (reference sequence). Unmatched junction bases numbered 9, after V lost 4 bases and J lost 2 bases. CDR3 region: CAWNQRQGRNYGYTF. CDR3 nucleotide sequence: TGTGCCTGGAATCAAAGACAGGGGAGAAACTATGGCTACACCTTC.

This chain links TRBV18 with TRBJ1-6, with TRBD1 matching over 7 bases. The CDR3 has 14 amino acids. The germline V gene encodes CDR1 KGHSH and CDR2 LQKENI. V lost 5 bases, J lost 8 bases, and 6 bases stayed unmatched. CDR3 coding DNA: TGTGCCAGCTCATACAGGGGCGCGGATTCACCCCTCCACTTT. Translating it yields CASSYRGADSPLHF. Using reference TRBV18 and TRBJ1-6 for the parts outside the CDR3, the full variable domain is NAGVMQNPRHLVRRRGQEARLRCSPMKGHSHVYWYRQLPEEGLKFMVYLQKENIIDESGMPKERFSAEFPKEGPSILRIQQVVRGDSAAYFCASSYRGADSPLHFGNGTRLTVT.

V and J are TRBV6-5 and TRBJ2-2, with TRBD1 identical over 7 bases. The CDR3 extends over 15 amino acids. The germline CDR1 and CDR2 sequences are MNHEY and SVGAGI. V trimming: 6 bases; J trimming: 2 bases; junction bases outside the gene matches: 6. The CDR3 is CASRARTGNTGELFF. The CDR3 nucleotides read TGTGCCAGCAGGGCGCGGACAGGCAACACCGGGGAGCTGTTTTTT.

This sequence joins TRBV6-5 and TRBJ2-3, with D possibly matching TRBD2 (6 bases). The CDR3 sequence is 13 residues long. Germline CDR1 reads MNHEY; CDR2 reads SVGAGI. Trimming removed 5 bases from V and 3 bases from J, with 9 bases in between. The chain's CDR3 is CASSTGSTDTQYF. The DNA of the CDR3 is TGTGCCAGCAGTACCGGGAGTACAGATACGCAGTATTTT.

This chain links TRBV30 with TRBJ1-1, with a weak D call TRBD1 (6 bases). CDR1 and CDR2 from the germline V gene are GTSNPN and SVGIG (reference sequence). This CDR3 has 16 amino acids. Deletions cut 0 bases from V and 2 bases from J, with 16 bases between. CDR3 residues: CAWSVPKGGVNTEAFF. The CDR3 DNA sequence: TGTGCCTGGAGTGTACCCAAAGGGGGAGTAAACACTGAAGCTTTCTTT.

The chain uses TRBV5-8 and TRBJ2-1; maybe TRBD2 (6 bases). Trimming took 2 bases from V and 5 from J, leaving 20 bases between them. This CDR3 spans 17 amino acids. Germline V gives CDR1 SGHTS, CDR2 YDEGEE. The CDR3 DNA reads TGTGCCAGCAGCTTAAGGGCAAGGCTAGCGCGGCACAATGAGCAGTTCTTC. Translated: CASSLRARLARHNEQFF.

The chain carries TRBV29-1 and TRBJ2-1; tentatively, D is TRBD2 (5 bases). CDR1 is SQVTM, CDR2 ANQGSEA, per germline. V was shortened by 6 bases and J by 0 bases, with 12 bases between the two germline ends. CDR3 length: 14 amino acids. The CDR3 here is CSVGVISSYNEQFF. The CDR3 nucleotides are TGCAGCGTCGGGGTTATTAGCTCCTACAATGAGCAGTTCTTC.

The chain joins TRBV7-9 to TRBJ2-3; the match to TRBD2 covers 12 bases. Trimming at V came to 5 bases and at J to 3 bases, leaving 6 bases not matched to a gene. CDR1 SEHNR and CDR2 FQNEAQ come from the germline V gene (reference sequence). CDR3 size: 16 residues. The CDR3 protein is CASSQLAGGMTDTQYF. The CDR3 region has the DNA TGTGCCAGCAGCCAGCTAGCGGGAGGGATGACAGATACGCAGTATTTT.

The gene calls are TRBV7-8 and TRBJ1-1; TRBD1 agrees at 8 bases. Germline values: CDR1 SGHVS, CDR2 FQNEAQ. The CDR3 has 14 amino acids. V shed 4 bases, J shed 0 bases, and the junction held 1 base outside the gene matches. This chain's CDR3 is CASSSGQVNTEAFF. CDR3 bases: TGTGCCAGCAGCTCGGGACAGGTGAACACTGAAGCTTTCTTT.

The chain couples TRBV19 to TRBJ2-1; 11 positions agree with TRBD2. V was clipped by 1 base and J by 0 bases; unmatched bases: 8. The CDR3 covers 19 residues. Germline-derived CDR1 and CDR2 are LNHDA and SQIVND (reference sequence). In DNA form, the CDR3 reads TGTGCCAGTAGTATAGGCCCCTCTAGCGGGGGGAGCTCCTACAATGAGCAGTTCTTC. This gives the protein CASSIGPSSGGSSYNEQFF.

V usage is TRBV19 and J usage is TRBJ2-7; D is perhaps TRBD1 (5 bases). Trimming removed 5 bases from V and 5 bases from J, with 16 bases in between. Germline V gives CDR1 LNHDA, CDR2 SQIVND (reference sequence). This CDR3 has 14 residues. This CDR3 is CASSSGATTNEQYF. The CDR3 DNA reads as TGTGCCAGTAGTTCTGGGGCCACTACGAACGAGCAGTACTTC.

The V and J genes are TRBV6-1 and TRBJ1-1, with 7 bases that match TRBD1. The germline V gene has CDR1 MNHNS and CDR2 SASEGT. Losses at the gene ends were 7 bases for V and 6 bases for J; bases not matched to a gene: 14. The CDR3 is 15 amino acids. DNA for the CDR3: TGTGCCAGCAACTTCCGGGACAGCCAGGTCCCTGAAGCTTTCTTT. Protein product: CASNFRDSQVPEAFF.

V usage is TRBV9 and J usage is TRBJ2-3; D is ambiguous. Trimming cost V 4 bases and J 8 bases, with 14 bases left between them. The germline V gene has CDR1 SGDLS and CDR2 YYNGEE. This CDR3 spans 13 amino acids. The CDR3 DNA reads as TGTGCCAGCAGCTGGCGTCTCGAGGCTACGCAGTATTTT. Its protein is CASSWRLEATQYF.

DNA for the CDR3: TGTGCCAGCAGTTTAGCAGGGACAGGGTATGGCTACACCTTC. It specifies CASSLAGTGYGYTF. The chain recombines TRBV27 with TRBJ1-2; 9 nucleotides line up with TRBD1. CDR1 is MNHEY, CDR2 SMNVEV, per germline (reference sequence). The junction had 3 bases not matched to a gene; V was cut back by 2 bases and J by 5 bases. The CDR3 consists of 14 residues.

The chain carries TRBV12-5 and TRBJ1-1; a weak D match, TRBD1 (6 bases). CDR3 length: 13 residues. CDR1 and CDR2 (germline): LGHNT, FRNRAP. V was trimmed by 4 bases and J by 4 bases, leaving 10 bases between them. CDR3 nucleotides: TGTGCTAGTGGTTCGGGACATCGCACTGAAGCTTTCTTT. Translated, it gives CASGSGHRTEAFF.

V and J are TRBV18 and TRBJ1-5; possibly TRBD1 for D (6 bases). Between the trimmed V and J ends, which lost 3 bases and 6 bases, there was a span of 15 bases. The V gene's germline CDR1 is KGHSH and CDR2 LQKENI. The CDR3 is 15 amino acids. DNA of the CDR3: TGTGCCAGCTCACCTTCTACAGGGAAGGGTCAGCCCCAGCATTTT. Encoded protein: CASSPSTGKGQPQHF.